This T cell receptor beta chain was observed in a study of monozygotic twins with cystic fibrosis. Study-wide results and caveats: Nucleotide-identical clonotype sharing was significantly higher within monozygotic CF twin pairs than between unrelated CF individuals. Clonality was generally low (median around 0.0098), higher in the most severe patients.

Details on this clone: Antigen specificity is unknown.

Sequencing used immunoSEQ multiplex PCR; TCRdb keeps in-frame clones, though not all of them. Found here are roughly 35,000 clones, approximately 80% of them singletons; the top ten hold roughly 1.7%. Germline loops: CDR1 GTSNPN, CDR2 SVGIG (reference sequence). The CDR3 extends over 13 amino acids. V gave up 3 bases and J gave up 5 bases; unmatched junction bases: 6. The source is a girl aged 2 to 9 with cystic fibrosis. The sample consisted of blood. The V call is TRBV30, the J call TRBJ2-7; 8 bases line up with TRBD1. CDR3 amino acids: CAWSEGQANEQYF. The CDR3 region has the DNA TGTGCCTGGAGCGAGGGACAGGCGAACGAGCAGTACTTC.